This TCR beta chain appears in the sequencing data of a study of blood T cell repertoires in COVID-19. About the research overall: COVID-19 samples from acute and convalescent phases originated in the United States, Italy and Spain. Nucleic acid was either cDNA or gDNA, and it came from T cells, B-cell-depleted T cells, or PBMCs.

The junction had 5 bases not matched to a gene; V was cut back by 3 bases and J by 3 bases. Per germline, CDR1 SEHNR and CDR2 FQNEAQ (reference sequence). CDR3 length: 15 amino acids. In its sample, this clone was seen once. Original analysis: Nucleated cell number was recorded as an estimate derived from reference gene primer amplification. Measured with immunoSEQ multiplex PCR; TCRdb has only the in-frame clones, and not every one. Clonal size and the V and J genes are those of that table, whereas D and trimming came from the DNA. In the table there are about 180,000 clones, roughly 90% of which are singletons.

This clonotype was sampled from a woman between 45 and 60 years old with acute or convalescent COVID-19. Source material: peripheral blood. The chain employs TRBV7-9 and TRBJ2-7; 10 bases line up with TRBD2. CDR3 bases: TGTGCCAGCAGCTTCCCTAGCGGGGGAGACTACGAGCAGTACTTC. Translation gives CASSFPSGGDYEQYF.